This T cell receptor beta chain was observed in a study of tissue T cells after allogeneic stem cell transplantation. Overall study findings and caveats: Limitations included a small, clinically heterogeneous cohort and limited sampling depth. Anatomically similar tissues had similar TCR repertoires within each patient. In patients and mice, blood and spleen missed much of tissue repertoire.

Worth noting for this clone: The antigen remains unidentified. The gene names here belong to mouse. The read ends 1 residue shy of where the CDR3 ends; the end is completed using the germline J gene.

Time point described: mouse harvest day 7 after allogeneic transplant. Mouse grafts combined 10^7 T-cell-depleted bone marrow cells with 10^6 splenic CD5+ T cells. Mice had MHC-mismatched B6 into BALB/c GVHD, sampled day 7 or 14. Some clones are missing from TCRdb's copy, which holds only in-frame ones; the method was immunoSEQ multiplex PCR. The table includes roughly 4,200 clones, roughly 50% detected once. Per the germline V gene, CDR1 is NSQYPW and CDR2 is LRSPGD (reference sequence). The CDR3 is made up of 15 amino acids. Trimming took 0 bases from V and 6 from J; bases not matched to a gene: 8. Sequenced: lymph node tissue. The source of this sequence is a female BALB/c mouse given C57BL/6 T cells with graft-versus-host disease after an allogeneic hematopoietic cell transplant. The rearrangement uses TRBV1 and TRBJ2-7, with 7 bases matching TRBD1. The CDR3 region is CTCSADETGKGEQYF. Incomplete CDR3 DNA: TGCACCTGCAGTGCAGATGAGACAGGGAAGGGTGAACAGTAC.